This is a list of T cell receptor beta chains from one sample in a study of OX40 agonist ivuxolimab in advanced cancers. The data were produced by immunoSEQ multiplex PCR, yet TCRdb's version contains in-frame clones alone and is incomplete. The sample records approximately 76,000 clones, 88% being singletons. The specimen was CD4+ or CD8+ T cells sorted from blood, collected in a trial of the OX40 agonist ivuxolimab. The source of these receptors is an adult with an advanced solid tumor such as melanoma, head and neck, liver or kidney cancer. Each CDR3 is given with its conserved first and last residue. D genes are given only for firm matches. Expanded clones get a size class; other rows say once, few or many, or leave the size out.

j_call,v_call,d_call,clone_size,cdr3_aa,cdr3_nt
TRBJ2-7,TRBV7-9,-,-,CASSQDRPPYEQYF,TGTGCCAGCAGCCAAGACAGGCCCCCCTACGAGCAGTACTTC
TRBJ2-7,TRBV7-2,TRBD2,-,CASSRSGSSYEQYF,TGTGCCAGCAGCCGTAGCGGGAGCTCCTACGAGCAGTACTTC
TRBJ2-1,TRBV5-4,TRBD2,-,CASSSGSGRGGNEQFF,TGTGCCAGCAGCTCGGGTAGCGGGAGAGGAGGCAATGAGCAGTTCTTC
TRBJ2-3,TRBV2,TRBD1,once,CATSDRPTDTQYF,TGTGCCACCTCGGACAGGCCCACAGATACGCAGTATTTT
TRBJ1-4,TRBV19,-,-,CASSMVTTGEEKLFF,TGTGCCAGTAGTATGGTGACTACTGGGGAGGAAAAACTGTTTTTT
TRBJ2-1,TRBV2,TRBD2,-,CASSYERGGSYNEQFF,TGTGCCAGCAGCTATGAGCGGGGTGGGTCCTACAATGAGCAGTTCTTC
TRBJ1-1,TRBV6-6,-,-,CASSQGRNTEAFF,TGTGCCAGCAGCCAAGGAAGAAACACTGAAGCTTTCTTT
TRBJ2-2,TRBV6-1,-,-,CASRAGTAAGELFF,TGTGCCAGCAGGGCCGGGACTGCCGCCGGGGAGCTGTTTTTT
TRBJ2-5,TRBV25-1,-,-,CASSEWMASGPGETQYF,TGTGCCAGCAGTGAATGGATGGCTTCGGGGCCGGGAGAGACCCAGTACTTC
TRBJ2-3,TRBV7-2,TRBD2,once,CASSLALRGGTDTQYF,TGTGCCAGCAGCTTAGCGCTTCGGGGGGGCACAGATACGCAGTATTTT
TRBJ1-4,TRBV12-5,-,once,CASGLEGGANEKLFF,TGTGCTAGTGGTTTGGAAGGGGGAGCTAATGAAAAACTGTTTTTT
TRBJ1-5,TRBV6-1,-,medium-sized,CASSEKGDYSNQPQHF,TGTGCCAGCAGTGAAAAAGGGGATTATAGCAATCAGCCCCAGCATTTT
TRBJ2-3,TRBV27,TRBD2,-,CASSLRAGGGTSTDTQYF,TGTGCCAGCAGTTTACGAGCGGGAGGGGGGACTAGCACAGATACGCAGTATTTT
TRBJ1-2,TRBV19,TRBD1,-,CASGGQKLANYGYTF,TGTGCCAGCGGGGGACAGAAATTAGCTAACTATGGCTACACCTTC
TRBJ2-6,TRBV19,TRBD1,-,CASSTRTGFPISGANVLTF,TGTGCCAGTAGTACCCGGACAGGGTTCCCCATCTCTGGGGCCAACGTCCTGACTTTC
TRBJ2-5,TRBV7-2,-,-,CASSSPGVKTQYF,TGTGCCAGCAGCTCTCCGGGGGTAAAGACCCAGTACTTC
TRBJ1-5,TRBV30,-,-,CAWSYSGISNQPQHF,TGTGCCTGGAGTTATTCAGGGATTAGCAATCAGCCCCAGCATTTT
TRBJ1-4,TRBV5-1,-,-,CASSLGANEKLFF,TGCGCCAGCAGCTTAGGGGCTAATGAAAAACTGTTTTTT
TRBJ1-4,TRBV4-2,-,-,CASSQGYLNEKLFF,TGTGCCAGCAGCCAAGGGTATCTTAATGAAAAACTGTTTTTT
TRBJ2-1,TRBV11-2,TRBD2,-,CASRYRLAQLGPNEQFF,TGTGCCAGCAGATATAGACTAGCGCAGCTGGGACCCAATGAGCAGTTCTTC
TRBJ2-1,TRBV5-4,-,once,CASSLTSRDNEQFF,TGTGCCAGCAGCTTGACTAGCAGAGACAATGAGCAGTTCTTC
TRBJ2-2,TRBV29-1,TRBD2,-,CSALTSGVGGELFF,TGCAGCGCCCTTACTAGCGGGGTAGGCGGGGAGCTGTTTTTT
TRBJ1-3,TRBV9,-,-,CASSVPRDARSSGNTIYF,TGTGCCAGCAGCGTACCCCGGGACGCAAGAAGCTCTGGAAACACCATATATTTT
TRBJ2-1,TRBV7-2,TRBD2,-,CASSSDSGSGWSEQFF,TGTGCCAGCAGCTCCGATAGCGGGAGTGGTTGGAGTGAGCAGTTCTTC
TRBJ1-5,TRBV10-2,-,few,CASSDQGNQPQHF,TGCGCCAGCAGTGACCAGGGTAATCAGCCCCAGCATTTT
TRBJ1-4,TRBV30,TRBD1,-,CAWSTGGNEKLFF,TGTGCCTGGAGCACAGGGGGGAATGAAAAACTGTTTTTT
TRBJ1-2,TRBV10-3,-,-,CAISENGNPTGYTF,TGTGCCATCAGTGAAAATGGGAACCCCACCGGCTACACCTTC
TRBJ2-5,TRBV28,-,-,CASSDLGRRQQETQYF,TGTGCCAGCAGTGACTTGGGACGGAGACAACAAGAGACCCAGTACTTC